These 5 T cell receptor beta chains were sequenced from one sample in a study of identical twins. TCRdb recomputed calls from the 5' RACE reads with MiXCR, one row per CDR3 protein. The sample shows about 340,000 distinct CDR3 sequences, approximately 8.8% of them seen only once. Source material: naive T cells sorted from blood. These TCRs come from a woman between 45 and 60 years old in good health.

The gene calls are TRBV2 and TRBJ2-1, with D perhaps TRBD2 (6 bases). The CDR3 sequence is 10 residues long. V was cut by 10 bases and J by 9 bases, with 10 bases left in between. The germline V gene encodes CDR1 SNHLY and CDR2 FYNNEI. CDR3 in amino acids: CAILAFEQFF. The CDR3 nucleotides are TGTGCCATACTAGCATTTGAGCAGTTCTTC.

This clonotype came up many times. The rearrangement joins TRBV29-1 to TRBJ2-1; weak D call: TRBD2 (6 bases). The CDR3 spans 12 residues. Germline assignment: CDR1 SQVTM and CDR2 ANQGSEA. V lost 7 bases and J lost 3, with 10 bases in between. CDR3 sequence reads: CSGGLSYNEQFF. In DNA, the CDR3 is TGCAGCGGCGGACTAAGCTACAATGAGCAGTTCTTC.

In this sample, this clonotype turned up many times. The chain has TRBV5-1 and TRBJ1-2; D gene uncertain. Trimming shortened V by 4 bases and J by 4 bases, and 14 bases separated the two germline ends. The CDR3 has 14 residues. The germline V gene encodes CDR1 SGHRS and CDR2 YFSETQ. The CDR3 is CASSPKPAVYGYTF. The CDR3 coding sequence is TGCGCCAGCAGCCCAAAGCCGGCAGTCTATGGCTACACCTTC.

V usage is TRBV5-5 and J usage is TRBJ2-2; the match to TRBD2 covers 7 bases. Unmatched junction bases numbered 9, after V lost 4 bases and J lost 6 bases. This CDR3 spans 15 amino acids. The germline V gene has CDR1 SGHKS and CDR2 YYEKEE (reference sequence). DNA of the CDR3: TGTGCCAGCAGCCAAGGACTAGTGAAGGCCGGGGAGCTGTTTTTT. Translation gives CASSQGLVKAGELFF.

This clonotype has just a few counts. The chain links TRBV10-3 to TRBJ2-1; no firm D call. The length of the CDR3 is 16 residues. V lost 3 bases and J 7 bases, leaving 19 bases between the germline ends. Germline CDR1 is ENHRY and CDR2 is SYGVKD. CDR3 residues: CAISERGIAVGNEQFF. CDR3 bases: TGTGCCATCAGTGAAAGAGGAATAGCTGTTGGTAATGAGCAGTTCTTC.